This T cell receptor (beta chain) was recorded in a study of T-cell memory formation after mild COVID-19. From 5'RACE with constant-segment primers came TCR alpha and TCR beta cDNA libraries that carried sample barcodes and UMIs. TCRdb recomputed calls from the 5' RACE reads with MiXCR, one row per CDR3 protein. The sample includes over 150,000 distinct CDR3 sequences, approximately 18% of them seen just once. The length of the CDR3 is 14 residues. V was trimmed by 1 base and J by 4 bases, leaving 8 bases between them. The germline gives CDR1 SEHNR, CDR2 FQNEAQ (reference sequence). This clonotype was detected a few times.

The sequence came from a man in his late teens or twenties who had mild COVID-19 (a few samples of this study predate the infection). Cell type and time point are not known. Specimen: PBMCs or a T cell subset sorted from them (not recorded which). The gene calls are TRBV7-9 and TRBJ1-5; D remains unclear. As DNA, the CDR3 is TGTGCCAGCAGCTTAGTAGGCTGGAATCAGCCCCAGCATTTT. Amino acid sequence: CASSLVGWNQPQHF.